The rows below give T cell receptor beta chains drawn from one sample of a study of cytomegalovirus exposure and HLA in healthy donors. Assay used: immunoSEQ multiplex PCR; TCRdb lists only in-frame clones, some missing. The top ten hold 6.5% to 8.5% of the sample, which has 130,000 to 150,000 clones, roughly three quarters seen once. The sample taken for sequencing was PBMCs. These receptors all come from a woman in her thirties or forties in good health and CMV-seropositive. CDR3s include the opening cysteine and the closing phenylalanine or tryptophan. D genes are given only for firm matches. Part of the rows lack a size; the others show once, few, many or a class for expanded clones.

j_gene: TRBJ2-2
abundance: once
d_gene: TRBD2
v_gene: TRBV5-4
CDR3nt: TGTGCCAGCAGCCGACTAGCGGTGAACACCGGGGAGCTGTTTTTT
CDR3aa: CASSRLAVNTGELFF

j_gene: TRBJ2-7
abundance: -
d_gene: -
v_gene: TRBV10-1
CDR3nt: TGCGCCAGCATTAACAGGGTTACCTACGAGCAGTACTTC
CDR3aa: CASINRVTYEQYF

j_gene: TRBJ2-1
abundance: -
d_gene: -
v_gene: TRBV4-1
CDR3nt: TGCGCCAGCAGCCAACAGGGCTCCTCCTACAATGAGCAGTTCTTC
CDR3aa: CASSQQGSSYNEQFF

j_gene: TRBJ1-2
abundance: -
d_gene: TRBD1
v_gene: TRBV28
CDR3nt: TGTGCCAGCAGTTTCGAGACAGGGGGCACCTATGGCTACACCTTC
CDR3aa: CASSFETGGTYGYTF

j_gene: TRBJ1-5
abundance: -
d_gene: -
v_gene: TRBV6-1
CDR3nt: TGTGCCAGCAGTTATTTTCGTCGCGATCAGCCCCAGCATTTT
CDR3aa: CASSYFRRDQPQHF

j_gene: TRBJ1-1
abundance: once
d_gene: -
v_gene: TRBV11-2
CDR3nt: TGTGCCAGCAGCCAGCAGCGAAACACTGAAGCTTTCTTT
CDR3aa: CASSQQRNTEAFF

j_gene: TRBJ2-7
abundance: -
d_gene: -
v_gene: TRBV5-4
CDR3nt: TGTGCCAGCAGCTCTGACCGCACAGTCTCCTACGAGCAGTACTTC
CDR3aa: CASSSDRTVSYEQYF

j_gene: TRBJ2-2
abundance: -
d_gene: -
v_gene: TRBV14
CDR3nt: TGTGCCAGCAGTCGGGAACAGGGTTTCGGGGAGCTGTTTTTT
CDR3aa: CASSREQGFGELFF

j_gene: TRBJ2-5
abundance: few
d_gene: TRBD2
v_gene: TRBV6-1
CDR3nt: TGTGCCAGCAAAGCGGGGGGCCAAGAGACCCAGTACTTC
CDR3aa: CASKAGGQETQYF

j_gene: TRBJ2-5
abundance: -
d_gene: -
v_gene: TRBV11-2
CDR3nt: TGTGCCAGCAGGGCGGAGAACCAAGAGACCCAGTACTTC
CDR3aa: CASRAENQETQYF

j_gene: TRBJ2-5
abundance: -
d_gene: TRBD1
v_gene: TRBV10-1
CDR3nt: TGCGCCAGCAGTTCCGACAGGGAAGAGACCCAGTACTTC
CDR3aa: CASSSDREETQYF

j_gene: TRBJ1-4
abundance: -
d_gene: -
v_gene: TRBV5-7
CDR3nt: TGTGCCAGCAGCCTTAATAAACAGACTAATGAAAAACTGTTTTTT
CDR3aa: CASSLNKQTNEKLFF

j_gene: TRBJ1-5
abundance: -
d_gene: TRBD1
v_gene: TRBV27
CDR3nt: TGTGCCAGCAGCCAGGGGACAGGTAGTAATCAGCCCCAGCATTTT
CDR3aa: CASSQGTGSNQPQHF

j_gene: TRBJ2-7
abundance: -
d_gene: TRBD1
v_gene: TRBV6-1
CDR3nt: TGTGCCAGCAGTGAAGGACAGGGAGAGCAGTACTTC
CDR3aa: CASSEGQGEQYF

j_gene: TRBJ1-4
abundance: -
d_gene: -
v_gene: TRBV5-6
CDR3nt: TGTGCCAGCAGCCCTCGGAGGAATGAAAAACTGTTTTTT
CDR3aa: CASSPRRNEKLFF

j_gene: TRBJ1-6
abundance: -
d_gene: -
v_gene: TRBV14
CDR3nt: TGTGCCAGCAGCTATGGACAGACAAATTCACCCCTCCACTTT
CDR3aa: CASSYGQTNSPLHF

j_gene: TRBJ1-2
abundance: -
d_gene: TRBD1
v_gene: TRBV6-1
CDR3nt: TGTGCCAGCACGTGGACAGGGGTGGGAGATGGCTACACCTTC
CDR3aa: CASTWTGVGDGYTF

j_gene: TRBJ1-6
abundance: -
d_gene: TRBD1
v_gene: TRBV7-3
CDR3nt: TGTGCCAGCAGCCCTCAGACAGGGCATAATTCACCCCTCCACTTT
CDR3aa: CASSPQTGHNSPLHF

j_gene: TRBJ1-5
abundance: -
d_gene: TRBD1
v_gene: TRBV5-1
CDR3nt: TGCGCCAGCAGCTGGGGACAGGGCGGCAATCAGCCCCAGCATTTT
CDR3aa: CASSWGQGGNQPQHF

j_gene: TRBJ1-4
abundance: once
d_gene: -
v_gene: TRBV20-1
CDR3nt: TGCAGTGCTCCGGAGTTTGAAAAACTGTTTTTT
CDR3aa: CSAPEFEKLFF

j_gene: TRBJ1-1
abundance: once
d_gene: -
v_gene: TRBV10-3
CDR3nt: TGTGCCATCAGTGACTCCGCGGAGGCGAACACTGAAGCTTTCTTT
CDR3aa: CAISDSAEANTEAFF

j_gene: TRBJ1-2
abundance: -
d_gene: -
v_gene: TRBV6-1
CDR3nt: TGTGCCAGCAGCCCCCTCTTGTCCTTTTCCTATGGCTACACCTTC
CDR3aa: CASSPLLSFSYGYTF

j_gene: TRBJ2-7
abundance: -
d_gene: -
v_gene: TRBV29-1
CDR3nt: TGCAGCGTTAAGGAGGGCTGGAGCTCCTACGAGCAGTACTTC
CDR3aa: CSVKEGWSSYEQYF

j_gene: TRBJ1-2
abundance: once
d_gene: TRBD1
v_gene: TRBV5-1
CDR3nt: TGCGCCAGCAGCTCCGGGACAGGGGCTAACTATGGCTACACCTTC
CDR3aa: CASSSGTGANYGYTF

j_gene: TRBJ2-5
abundance: -
d_gene: -
v_gene: TRBV7-6
CDR3nt: TGTGCCAGCAGCTTAACCGGGACACAACAAGAGACCCAGTACTTC
CDR3aa: CASSLTGTQQETQYF

j_gene: TRBJ1-1
abundance: -
d_gene: -
v_gene: TRBV6-6
CDR3nt: TGTGCCAGCAGTTACTCCCACAAGGGAGCGAACACTGAAGCTTTCTTT
CDR3aa: CASSYSHKGANTEAFF

j_gene: TRBJ1-5
abundance: few
d_gene: -
v_gene: TRBV5-1
CDR3nt: TGCGCCAGCAGCTTGGCCTCAGGGACTAATCAGCCCCAGCATTTT
CDR3aa: CASSLASGTNQPQHF

j_gene: TRBJ1-1
abundance: -
d_gene: -
v_gene: TRBV10-2
CDR3nt: TGCGCCAGCAGTGCGGGGAGCACTGAAGCTTTCTTT
CDR3aa: CASSAGSTEAFF